The 15 T cell receptor beta chains reported below all come from one sample, sequenced in a study of control samples from healthy donors and cancer patients. Assay: immunoSEQ multiplex PCR; the TCRdb copy retains only in-frame clones and omits some. The table has 110,000 or so clones, approximately 82% seen once. Sequencing was carried out using blood. Receptors originate from a man between 18 and 29 years old in good health.

The chain couples TRBV30 to TRBJ2-2; D gene unclear. V was trimmed by 0 bases and J by 0 bases, leaving 11 bases between them. Germline-derived CDR1 and CDR2 are GTSNPN and SVGIG (reference sequence). This CDR3 spans 16 amino acids. Written as DNA, the CDR3 is TGTGCCTGGAGTGTAGCCAGGTTCGCGAACACCGGGGAGCTGTTTTTT. As protein: CAWSVARFANTGELFF.

This clone was seen only a few times. V and J are TRBV27 and TRBJ1-6, with 9 bases fitting TRBD1. The J segment lost 9 bases and the V segment lost 2 bases, leaving 8 bases of the junction unmatched. Germline V lookup: CDR1 MNHEY, CDR2 SMNVEV (reference sequence). This CDR3 spans 16 amino acids. This CDR3 reads CASSLRRTGEVSPLHF. CDR3 DNA sequence: TGTGCCAGCAGTTTAAGGAGGACAGGGGAAGTTTCACCCCTCCACTTT.

The V gene is TRBV5-1, the J gene TRBJ2-3; D is possibly TRBD2 (6 bases). Germline-derived CDR1 and CDR2 are SGHRS and YFSETQ. This CDR3 spans 16 amino acids. V was pared by 0 bases and J by 4 bases, with 15 bases between. CDR3 nucleotide sequence: TGCGCCAGCAGCTTGGCCGGGCCTGGGGGGTCAGATACGCAGTATTTT. Protein: CASSLAGPGGSDTQYF.

This rearrangement joins TRBV3-1 (or the pseudogene TRBV3-2) to TRBJ2-5; unclear D gene. V was clipped by 4 bases and J by 7 bases, with 13 bases between them. Germline V lookup: CDR1 LGHDT, CDR2 YNNKEL (reference sequence). The CDR3 is 13 amino acids. In DNA form, the CDR3 reads TGTGCCAGCAGCCTCTTAGACGTAGGGACCCAGTACTTC. This translates into CASSLLDVGTQYF.

V and J are TRBV19 and TRBJ1-5; D is perhaps TRBD1 (5 bases). CDR3 length: 18 amino acids. Germline values: CDR1 LNHDA, CDR2 SQIVND (reference sequence). The V end was cut by 2 bases, the J end by 0 bases, with 17 bases between. The CDR3 nucleotides are TGTGCCAGTAGTATAAGGGACGCCCTGGTGATTAGCAATCAGCCCCAGCATTTT. Translated, it gives CASSIRDALVISNQPQHF.

The chain joins TRBV7-2 to TRBJ1-4, with D possibly matching TRBD1 (5 bases). Germline CDR1 is SGHTA and CDR2 is FQGNSA. CDR3 length equals 15 residues. V was trimmed by 1 base and J by 7 bases, leaving 13 bases between them. This chain's CDR3 is CASSLERRVGEKLFF. CDR3 sequence (DNA): TGTGCCAGCAGCTTAGAGCGCAGGGTCGGTGAAAAACTGTTTTTT. Looking up the rest from reference TRBV7-2 and TRBJ1-4 gives the full variable domain: GAGVSQSPSNKVTEKGKDVELRCDPISGHTALYWYRQSLGQGLEFLIYFQGNSAPDKSGLPSDRFSAERTGGSVSTLTIQRTQQEDSAVYLCASSLERRVGEKLFFGSGTQLSVL.

The chain links TRBV7-8 to TRBJ1-2; D not resolved. This CDR3 comprises 13 residues. Germline-derived CDR1 and CDR2 are SGHVS and FQNEAQ. V was cut by 5 bases and J by 2 bases, with 9 bases left in between. As DNA, the CDR3 is TGTGCCAGCAGCCAAAGACGGAACTATGGCTACACCTTC. Translated: CASSQRRNYGYTF.

The V call is TRBV7-2, the J call TRBJ2-1; D is unclear. This CDR3 is 14 amino acids long. The germline CDR1 and CDR2 sequences are SGHTA and FQGNSA. Trimming took 7 bases from V and 9 from J, leaving 19 bases between them. This CDR3 reads CASTLSIQVTEQFF. The CDR3 DNA reads as TGTGCCAGCACCCTTAGCATTCAGGTCACTGAGCAGTTCTTC.

The rearrangement uses TRBV5-1 and TRBJ2-3, with TRBD1 matching over 10 bases. V trimming: 0 bases; J trimming: 2 bases; junction bases outside the gene matches: 3. This CDR3 is built from 16 residues. Germline-derived CDR1 and CDR2 are SGHRS and YFSETQ. This CDR3 is CASSLGDRGYTDTQYF. In nucleotides, the CDR3 is TGCGCCAGCAGCTTGGGGGACAGGGGATACACAGATACGCAGTATTTT.

This clone was seen only once. V and J are TRBV19 and TRBJ2-5; the match to TRBD1 covers 9 bases. Trimming at V came to 6 bases and at J to 6 bases, leaving 11 bases not matched to a gene. This CDR3 region has 15 residues. CDR1 is LNHDA and CDR2 is SQIVND in the germline V gene (reference sequence). CDR3 amino acids: CASSPRGTGLKTQYF. CDR3 sequence (DNA): TGTGCCAGTAGCCCTCGTGGGACAGGGCTAAAGACCCAGTACTTC. The complete variable domain, with remaining parts taken from reference TRBV19 and TRBJ2-5, reads DGGITQSPKYLFRKEGQNVTLSCEQNLNHDAMYWYRQDPGQGLRLIYYSQIVNDFQKGDIAEGYSVSREKKESFPLTVTSAQKNPTAFYLCASSPRGTGLKTQYFGPGTRLLVL.

This rearrangement joins TRBV27 to TRBJ1-1; 7 nucleotides line up with TRBD1. The germline CDR1 and CDR2 sequences are MNHEY and SMNVEV (reference sequence). Trimming took 6 bases from V and 6 from J; bases not matched to a gene: 7. The CDR3 runs 13 residues. The CDR3 loop is CASSPGGGSEAFF. The CDR3 DNA is TGTGCCAGCAGCCCAGGGGGGGGATCTGAAGCTTTCTTT.

The chain joins TRBV6-5 to TRBJ2-7; D perhaps matches TRBD1 (7 bases). This CDR3 has 15 residues. V was cut by 2 bases and J by 3 bases, with 14 bases left in between. Germline-derived CDR1 and CDR2 are MNHEY and SVGAGI. The CDR3 coding sequence is TGTGCCAGCAGTTACCGTAGACAGGGAGGCTACGAGCAGTACTTC. Encoded protein: CASSYRRQGGYEQYF.

The chain joins TRBV6-1 to TRBJ2-3; 11 bases agree with TRBD1. This CDR3 contains 15 residues. Trimming removed 1 base from V and 5 bases from J; junction bases left unmatched: 2. Looked up from germline, CDR1 is MNHNS and CDR2 is SASEGT. CDR3 in amino acids: CASSEGTGGVDTQYF. As DNA, the CDR3 is TGTGCCAGCAGTGAAGGGACAGGGGGCGTAGATACGCAGTATTTT.

The chain has TRBV18 and TRBJ2-3; D is perhaps TRBD2 (5 bases). Per germline, CDR1 KGHSH and CDR2 LQKENI. Trimming took 1 base from V and 4 from J, leaving 12 bases between them. The CDR3 loop spans 15 amino acids. CDR3 coding DNA: TGTGCCAGCTCACCACGGCAAAACGGGGCAGATACGCAGTATTTT. Protein product: CASSPRQNGADTQYF.

The chain recombines TRBV27 with TRBJ2-3; TRBD1 matches at 7 bases. With 3 bases clipped from V and 0 bases from J, the junction kept 9 bases outside the gene matches. This CDR3 comprises 17 residues. Germline-derived CDR1 and CDR2 are MNHEY and SMNVEV (reference sequence). In DNA form, the CDR3 reads TGTGCCAGCAGTTTCCGGACAGGCGGAACGAGCACAGATACGCAGTATTTT. This sequence encodes CASSFRTGGTSTDTQYF.